These 18 T cell receptor beta chains originate from one sample sequenced in a study of T cells expressing NK-cell markers (dated by TCRdb to 2018 to 2020). Receptor libraries were prepared by 5' RACE. TCRdb records Illumina HiSeq 2000 as the sequencer. TCRdb reprocessed the reads and assigns one entry to each CDR3 protein sequence, leaving out DNA. This sample's records show 450,000 to 600,000 distinct CDR3 sequences. The ten top clones hold about 3.6% of the sample. The sample taken for sequencing was blood T cells: a sorted CD56 or NKG2C T cell subset, CD4+ or CD8+ T cells, or bulk PBMC T cells (not recorded which). The origin of the receptors is a young man in good health. Donor details come from another sample of the same person, matched by shared clones.

This chain joins TRBV5-6 and TRBJ2-5. Germline CDR1 SGHDT, CDR2 YYEEEE. This CDR3 is 16 amino acids long. CDR3 region: CASSLDYAVQQETQYF.

The chain uses TRBV2 and TRBJ2-3; TCRdb names TRBD2, which stays unverified in the absence of DNA. The CDR3 runs to 17 residues. Germline V lookup: CDR1 SNHLY, CDR2 FYNNEI. CDR3 protein: CASSPDGAGPLTDTQYF.

The chain joins TRBV7-2 to TRBJ2-2; lacking DNA, the TRBD2 call made by TCRdb goes unchecked. The germline CDR1 and CDR2 sequences are SGHTA and FQGNSA. CDR3 length equals 17 residues. The CDR3 loop is CASSLASASGTTGELFF.

The genes are TRBV12-3 or TRBV12-4 and TRBJ2-2; checking the TCRdb D call of TRBD2 is not possible without DNA. The CDR3 extends over 20 amino acids. Here the CDR3 reads CASSPRLAGGSSTFTGELFF.

The chain couples TRBV20-1 to TRBJ2-3; checking the TCRdb D call of TRBD2 is not possible without DNA. This CDR3 is 18 amino acids long. Germline V gives CDR1 DFQATT, CDR2 SNEGSKA (reference sequence). This CDR3 is CSARSPPTRGFVTDTQYF.

The chain employs TRBV7-9 and TRBJ2-3; TCRdb proposes TRBD2, but this gene call is untestable without DNA. The CDR3 contains 15 residues. Germline loops: CDR1 SEHNR, CDR2 FQNEAQ (reference sequence). CDR3 sequence: CASSFPTAGLDTQYF.

The rearrangement links TRBV20-1 to TRBJ2-5; there is no DNA to check the TCRdb D call of TRBD2. This CDR3 spans 17 amino acids. CDR1 and CDR2 from the germline V gene are DFQATT and SNEGSKA (reference sequence). This CDR3 is CSARVRGLAGVRETQYF.

The CDR3 protein is CASSLIVGGYTGELFF. The rearrangement uses TRBV12-3 or TRBV12-4 and TRBJ2-2; TCRdb gives TRBD1 as the D gene, but with no DNA this cannot be confirmed. CDR3 size: 16 residues.

The CDR3 loop is CASSYSGGKGGSEKLFF. This rearrangement joins TRBV6-5 to TRBJ1-4; no DNA is available, so the TRBD1 call from TCRdb remains unchecked. In germline, CDR1 is MNHEY, CDR2 SVGAGI. CDR3 length: 17 amino acids.

This chain's CDR3 is CSVERSSVQIETQYF. The chain employs TRBV29-1 and TRBJ2-5. CDR3 length equals 15 residues. The germline gives CDR1 SQVTM, CDR2 ANQGSEA.

This chain joins TRBV28 and TRBJ2-5; the TRBD1 assignment by TCRdb is unverifiable without DNA. Germline-derived CDR1 and CDR2 are MDHEN and SYDVKM. The CDR3 contains 14 residues. The CDR3 region is CASSLPRGSETQYF.

The V gene is TRBV24-1, the J gene TRBJ2-1; the D call of TRBD1 rests on TCRdb alone, since no DNA is present to check it. The CDR3 is 11 residues long. Per germline, CDR1 KGHDR and CDR2 SFDVKD. The CDR3 protein is CATGQIDEQFF.

The chain carries TRBV5-5 and TRBJ2-1; the D gene TCRdb calls, TRBD1, cannot be checked with no DNA. Looked up from germline, CDR1 is SGHKS and CDR2 is YYEKEE (reference sequence). The CDR3 spans 13 residues. Here the CDR3 reads CASSDASGVRRFF.

The chain links TRBV12-3 or TRBV12-4 to TRBJ1-2; the D call of TRBD1 rests on TCRdb alone, since no DNA is present to check it. CDR3 size: 16 residues. Here the CDR3 reads CASSFNMGGARDGYTF.

The chain links TRBV28 to TRBJ1-1; TCRdb indicates TRBD1, and absent DNA this call remains unverified. Per germline, CDR1 MDHEN and CDR2 SYDVKM. The CDR3 length is 13 residues. CDR3 protein: CATQNQGVREAFF.

This chain uses TRBV7-2 with TRBJ1-5; TCRdb calls TRBD1, which cannot be checked without DNA. The CDR3 spans 15 residues. Germline V lookup: CDR1 SGHTA, CDR2 FQGNSA. The CDR3 loop reads CASRKGTGVNQPQHF.

V gene TRBV29-1 combines with J gene TRBJ2-1; the TRBD1 assignment by TCRdb is unverifiable without DNA. This CDR3 is 16 amino acids long. Germline CDR1 and CDR2: SQVTM and ANQGSEA. The CDR3 loop is CSVEDPRTGMYNEQFF.

The chain carries TRBV13 and TRBJ2-3; the TCRdb D gene call, TRBD2, has no DNA to confirm it. Per the germline V gene, CDR1 is PRHDT and CDR2 is FYEKMQ (reference sequence). This CDR3 region has 13 residues. CDR3: CASELAGADTQYF.